This record concerns one TCR beta chain sequence. Antigen: not known. The CDR3 end lies 3 residues beyond the end of the read and is filled in from the germline J gene. These data belong to a study of T cells in women clearing cervical HPV infection. Whole-study context: Cases were women with histologically confirmed HPV16-related CIN3 or worse, including a couple of invasive cancers.

The study's findings and limits: CIN3+ cases had significantly higher TCR richness than controls; evenness did not differ.

Average input was about 1.2 ug genomic DNA for immunoSEQ TCR beta CDR3 amplification. The table came from immunoSEQ multiplex PCR; TCRdb's copy has only in-frame clones and leaves some out. The sample has roughly 36,000 clones. The V gene's germline CDR1 is MNHNS and CDR2 SASEGT. The CDR3 totals 15 residues. Sequencing used blood buffy coat. This TCR derives from a woman aged 18 to 75 with a cervical HPV16 infection that either progressed to CIN3+ or cleared (not recorded which). This rearrangement joins TRBV6-1 to TRBJ2-3; 9 nucleotides align to TRBD2. Incomplete CDR3 DNA: TGTGCCAGCAGTGGATTAGCGGGAGTAATAGAGACG. Translating gives CASSGLAGVIET. The full CDR3 protein reads CASSGLAGVIETQYF.